The 28 T cell receptor beta chains below come from one sample, sequenced in a study of blood T cell repertoires in COVID-19. The method was immunoSEQ multiplex PCR; TCRdb's version includes in-frame clones alone and lacks a portion of them. Found here are under 350,000 clones, roughly 90% of them singletons; the top ten hold about 4.6%. The specimen sequenced was peripheral blood. These receptors all stem from a man aged 40-49 years with acute or convalescent COVID-19.

This rearrangement joins TRBV2 to TRBJ2-2; D is ambiguous. The CDR3 contains 15 residues. Trimming removed 2 bases at V and 4 bases at J, with 11 bases between. Germline-derived CDR1 and CDR2 are SNHLY and FYNNEI. Written as DNA, the CDR3 is TGTGCCAGCAGTGAACTGCGGTCGGGCACCGGGGAGCTGTTTTTT. Translating gives CASSELRSGTGELFF.

The J gene is TRBJ1-4, the V gene TRBV16; the D gene is possibly TRBD1 (5 bases). Trimming cost V 4 bases and J 7 bases, with 13 bases left between them. CDR3 length: 14 residues. CDR1 and CDR2 from the germline V gene are KGHSY and FQNENV. The CDR3 region is CASSRPTVLEKLFF. CDR3 coding DNA: TGTGCCAGCAGCCGACCGACAGTACTTGAAAAACTGTTTTTT.

The gene calls are TRBV14 and TRBJ1-2; D not resolved. Trimming pared 0 bases from V and 4 bases from J, leaving 12 bases between. Germline V gene data show CDR1 as SGHDN and CDR2 as FVKESK. The CDR3 has 15 amino acids. The DNA of the CDR3 is TGTGCCAGCAGCCAAGAGGGCTATTACGGCTATGGCTACACCTTC. As protein: CASSQEGYYGYGYTF.

The J gene is TRBJ1-1, the V gene TRBV7-9, with 12 nucleotides matching TRBD1. Germline V lookup: CDR1 SEHNR, CDR2 FQNEAQ (reference sequence). After removal of 5 bases from V and 6 bases from J, the junction contained 7 bases not matched to a gene. This CDR3 has 15 amino acids. The CDR3: CASSPGTGGFPEAFF. CDR3 nucleotide sequence: TGTGCCAGCAGCCCTGGGACAGGGGGCTTCCCTGAAGCTTTCTTT.

The chain couples TRBV9 to TRBJ1-1; no firm D call. Germline V CDR1 and CDR2: SGDLS, YYNGEE. This CDR3 is 13 amino acids long. Trimming stripped 2 bases from V and 5 bases from J, with 10 bases between. CDR3 DNA sequence: TGTGCCAGCAGCGTTTGGGAGGGAACTGAAGCTTTCTTT. It encodes CASSVWEGTEAFF.

The count of this clone is one. J is TRBJ1-1 and V is TRBV7-2; a weak D match, TRBD1 (6 bases). Germline CDR1 and CDR2: SGHTA and FQGNSA. The CDR3 is 14 residues long. Trimming cost V 4 bases and J 5 bases, with 14 bases left between them. DNA for the CDR3: TGTGCCAGCAGCTCGAACAGGGCGAGAACTGAAGCTTTCTTT. Translation: CASSSNRARTEAFF.

The genes are TRBV5-1 and TRBJ1-3; possibly TRBD1 for D (5 bases). With 0 bases removed from V and 5 bases from J, the gap between germline ends came to 6 bases. CDR1 SGHRS and CDR2 YFSETQ come from the germline V gene. The CDR3 runs to 13 residues. The CDR3 sequence: CASSLGTRNTIYF. CDR3 nucleotides: TGCGCCAGCAGCTTGGGGACACGAAACACCATATATTTT.

V usage is TRBV5-6 and J usage is TRBJ2-7, with TRBD2 as a possible D gene (6 bases). From germline, CDR1 is SGHDT and CDR2 YYEEEE. The CDR3 contains 15 residues. With 1 base removed from V and 9 bases from J, the gap between germline ends came to 20 bases. CDR3 loop: CASSLSRDSFYWQYF. Here the CDR3 DNA reads TGTGCCAGCAGCTTGAGTCGGGACTCGTTTTATTGGCAGTACTTC.

The rearrangement uses TRBV5-5 and TRBJ1-2, with D uncertain. Trimming pared 0 bases from V and 2 bases from J, leaving 8 bases between. Germline V gene lookup returns CDR1 SGHKS and CDR2 YYEKEE (reference sequence). This CDR3 spans 14 amino acids. Written as DNA, the CDR3 is TGTGCCAGCAGCTTGGCACAGAGCAACTATGGCTACACCTTC. It yields the protein CASSLAQSNYGYTF. The variable domain in full, completed from reference TRBV5-5 and TRBJ1-2, reads DAGVTQSPTHLIKTRGQQVTLRCSPISGHKSVSWYQQVLGQGPQFIFQYYEKEERGRGNFPDRFSARQFPNYSSELNVNALLLGDSALYLCASSLAQSNYGYTFGSGTRLTVV.

The chain is built from TRBV19 and TRBJ1-2; D gene ambiguous. Germline V gene lookup returns CDR1 LNHDA and CDR2 SQIVND (reference sequence). This CDR3 spans 14 amino acids. Trimming pared 9 bases from V and 4 bases from J, leaving 18 bases between. The CDR3 DNA follows: TGTGCCAGCAACTTGGGAGGCAACGGCTATGGCTACACCTTC. It encodes CASNLGGNGYGYTF.

The chain has TRBV30 and TRBJ1-1; 7 bases are shared with TRBD1. With V trimmed by 5 bases and J by 8 bases, 11 bases remained unmatched. CDR1 is GTSNPN and CDR2 is SVGIG in the germline V gene (reference sequence). The CDR3 is 13 amino acids. The CDR3 DNA reads TGTGCCTGGCGTCGCACTACAGGGGAAGAAGCTTTCTTT. It encodes CAWRRTTGEEAFF.

The chain uses TRBV14 and TRBJ1-2; the D is unclear. The CDR3 is 14 amino acids. Germline values: CDR1 SGHDN, CDR2 FVKESK. The V and J ends lost 0 bases and 7 bases respectively, with 12 bases between them. This CDR3 reads CASSQDSAPRGYTF. The CDR3 coding sequence is TGTGCCAGCAGCCAAGATTCCGCCCCGCGTGGCTACACCTTC.

The chain joins TRBV18 to TRBJ2-5; D gene ambiguous. Trimming shortened V by 3 bases and J by 5 bases, and 10 bases separated the two germline ends. The CDR3 covers 13 residues. CDR1 KGHSH and CDR2 LQKENI come from the germline V gene. In DNA form, the CDR3 reads TGTGCCAGCTCACCCCCGAGGCGGGAGACCCAGTACTTC. Encoded protein: CASSPPRRETQYF.

J is TRBJ2-3 and V is TRBV7-3; TRBD1 matches at 10 bases. Per the germline V gene, CDR1 is SGHTA and CDR2 is FQGTGA. The CDR3 loop spans 16 amino acids. Trimming removed 8 bases from V and 1 base from J; junction bases left unmatched: 9. CDR3 residues: CASRGPGTGGTDTQYF. The DNA of the CDR3 is TGTGCCAGCCGCGGGCCCGGGACAGGGGGCACAGATACGCAGTATTTT. The full variable domain, rest sourced from reference TRBV7-3 and TRBJ2-3, is GAGVSQTPSNKVTEKGKYVELRCDPISGHTALYWYRQSLGQGPEFLIYFQGTGAADDSGLPNDRFFAVRPEGSVSTLKIQRTERGDSAVYLCASRGPGTGGTDTQYFGPGTRLTVL.

This clone appeared a single time. The chain combines TRBV3-1 (or the pseudogene TRBV3-2) with TRBJ1-1; D is uncertain. In germline, CDR1 is LGHDT, CDR2 YNNKEL (reference sequence). The CDR3 spans 12 residues. Trimming stripped 0 bases from V and 6 bases from J, with 5 bases between. CDR3 loop: CASSQELSEAFF. The DNA of the CDR3 is TGTGCCAGCAGCCAAGAACTATCTGAAGCTTTCTTT.

The J gene is TRBJ2-1, the V gene TRBV11-2; possibly TRBD1 for D (5 bases). With 3 bases removed from V and 7 bases from J, the gap between germline ends came to 16 bases. The CDR3 is made up of 15 amino acids. Per germline, CDR1 SGHAT and CDR2 FQNNGV. CDR3 loop: CASSLRKGNLNEQFF. CDR3 in DNA: TGTGCCAGCAGCTTGAGGAAGGGGAATTTAAATGAGCAGTTCTTC. The full variable domain, in which reference TRBV11-2 and TRBJ2-1 provide the parts outside the CDR3, is EAGVAQSPRYKIIEKRQSVAFWCNPISGHATLYWYQQILGQGPKLLIQFQNNGVVDDSQLPKDRFSAERLKGVDSTLKIQPAKLEDSAVYLCASSLRKGNLNEQFFGPGTRLTVL.

A single count supports this clone. The chain carries TRBV6-5 and TRBJ1-3, with 9 bases fitting TRBD1. The CDR3 contains 14 residues. Germline CDR1 is MNHEY and CDR2 is SVGAGI. V was pared by 7 bases and J by 7 bases, with 8 bases of the junction left unmatched. In nucleotides, the CDR3 is TGTGCCAGCATTATGGGACAGGGTTACAACACCATATATTTT. Its translation: CASIMGQGYNTIYF.

The chain joins TRBV5-1 to TRBJ2-1, with 12 bases lining up with TRBD1. The CDR3 runs 14 residues. V dropped 3 bases and J dropped 8; count of bases not matched to a gene: 3. Germline-derived CDR1 and CDR2 are SGHRS and YFSETQ. The CDR3 DNA reads as TGCGCCAGCAGCTACGGGACAGGGGGCGATGAGCAGTTCTTC. This codes for CASSYGTGGDEQFF.

The rearrangement joins TRBV6-1 to TRBJ2-7, with unresolved D. Trimming shortened V by 3 bases and J by 1 base, and 10 bases separated the two germline ends. CDR1 and CDR2 (germline): MNHNS, SASEGT. This CDR3 spans 14 amino acids. The CDR3: CASSESLVSYEQYF. The CDR3 DNA reads as TGTGCCAGCAGTGAGAGCCTGGTTTCCTACGAGCAGTACTTC.

In this sample, this clone turned up a few times. The CDR3 region is CASSLDRGSQPQHF. In nucleotides, the CDR3 is TGTGCCAGCAGCCTCGACAGGGGAAGTCAGCCCCAGCATTTT. The chain couples TRBV5-8 to TRBJ1-5, with TRBD1 identical over 8 bases. The germline V gene encodes CDR1 SGHTS and CDR2 YDEGEE. The CDR3 runs to 14 residues. J lost 6 bases, V lost 4 bases, and 6 bases had no gene match.

The chain joins TRBV19 to TRBJ1-6; D is perhaps TRBD1 (6 bases). CDR3 size: 13 residues. V lost 8 bases to trimming and J lost 7 bases, with 12 bases between them. Germline V gene lookup returns CDR1 LNHDA and CDR2 SQIVND (reference sequence). This CDR3 reads CASAQGLNSPLHF. CDR3 nucleotide sequence: TGTGCCAGTGCTCAGGGGTTGAATTCACCCCTCCACTTT.

The rearrangement uses TRBV7-9 and TRBJ2-3, with a possible D match to TRBD2 (6 bases). The V end was cut by 6 bases, the J end by 0 bases, with 22 bases between. The CDR3 length is 18 residues. CDR1 and CDR2 from the germline V gene are SEHNR and FQNEAQ (reference sequence). Here the CDR3 reads CASSSLPAGGDSTDTQYF. The CDR3 DNA follows: TGTGCCAGCAGTTCACTCCCCGCCGGCGGGGATAGCACAGATACGCAGTATTTT.

V gene TRBV30 combines with J gene TRBJ2-1, with D possibly TRBD1 on 6 matching bases. The CDR3 totals 14 residues. The V gene's germline CDR1 is GTSNPN and CDR2 SVGIG (reference sequence). The ends were cut back, 7 bases at V and 10 bases at J, with 23 bases in the middle. This chain's CDR3 is CALQGRANTGEQFF. The CDR3 DNA is TGTGCCTTACAGGGACGAGCCAATACTGGGGAGCAGTTCTTC.

The gene calls are TRBV28 and TRBJ1-2; 7 bases align to TRBD1. Germline V gene data show CDR1 as MDHEN and CDR2 as SYDVKM. The junction had 7 bases not matched to a gene; V was cut back by 2 bases and J by 7 bases. This CDR3 is 14 amino acids long. Written as DNA, the CDR3 is TGTGCCAGCAGTTTAGGAGGGGGCGCTGCTGGCTACACCTTC. Amino acid sequence: CASSLGGGAAGYTF.

CDR3 sequence reads: CASSPPGAGGDEQYF. The CDR3 DNA sequence: TGCGCCAGCAGCCCCCCCGGGGCGGGGGGGGATGAGCAGTACTTC. The V gene is TRBV5-1, the J gene TRBJ2-7, with 9 bases that match TRBD2. V was pared by 4 bases and J by 7 bases, with 12 bases of the junction left unmatched. The V gene's germline CDR1 is SGHRS and CDR2 YFSETQ. The CDR3 covers 15 residues.

The rearrangement links TRBV11-1 to TRBJ2-7; 8 bases fit TRBD1. Germline V gene data show CDR1 as SGHAT and CDR2 as FQDESV (reference sequence). Trimming cost V 5 bases and J 4 bases; bases outside gene matches: 7. CDR3 length: 14 amino acids. CDR3 residues: CASSPTGVVYEQYF. In DNA, the CDR3 is TGTGCCAGCAGCCCGACAGGGGTAGTGTACGAGCAGTACTTC.

The rearrangement links TRBV6-5 to TRBJ1-1, with 7 bases lining up with TRBD1. V lost 9 bases, J lost 0 bases, and 4 bases stayed unmatched. Germline V gene sequence: CDR1 MNHEY, CDR2 SVGAGI. The CDR3 extends over 13 amino acids. CDR3 nucleotides: TGTGCCAGTAGGGACAGATTGAACACTGAAGCTTTCTTT. Translated: CASRDRLNTEAFF.

This rearrangement joins TRBV15 to TRBJ1-5, with D tentatively TRBD1 (5 bases). The germline V and J ends were trimmed by 3 bases and 5 bases, with 17 bases remaining between them. Germline lookup yields CDR1 LNHNV and CDR2 YYDKDF (reference sequence). This CDR3 spans 16 amino acids. CDR3 loop: CATSSAASTGYQPQHF. CDR3 coding DNA: TGTGCCACCAGCAGTGCAGCGAGCACAGGATATCAGCCCCAGCATTTT.